The present TCR beta chain was sequenced within a study of T-cell memory formation after mild COVID-19. The V segment lost 10 bases and the J segment 5 bases; nucleotides outside the gene matches: 3. The CDR3 extends over 12 amino acids. CDR1 ENHRY and CDR2 SYGVKD come from the germline V gene. This clonotype was detected only a few times. TCRdb re-called the 5' RACE reads through MiXCR, storing one row per CDR3 protein. Found here are hundreds of thousands of distinct CDR3 sequences, more than 20% of them singletons; the top ten hold roughly 8.7%. The sample comprised PBMCs or a T cell subset sorted from them (not recorded which). The sequence was collected from an adult woman who had mild COVID-19 (a few samples of this study predate the infection). Cell type and time point are not known. The V call is TRBV10-3, the J call TRBJ1-1; 11 nucleotides align to TRBD1. The chain's CDR3 is CATRDRGTEAFF. CDR3 sequence (DNA): TGTGCCACCCGGGACAGGGGGACTGAAGCTTTCTTT.